The clone carrying this T cell receptor (beta chain) was observed a single time. Data came from immunoSEQ multiplex PCR; TCRdb stores just in-frame clones and leaves some out. Of about 1,900,000 clones in the sample, approximately 94% are singletons; the top ten hold roughly 1%. The sample is drawn from a study of shared clonotypes between healthy human individuals. The ends were cut back, 3 bases at V and 6 bases at J, with 11 bases in the middle. The CDR3 totals 13 residues. Per the germline V gene, CDR1 is MNHNS and CDR2 is SASEGT. Terminally differentiated effector memory CD45RA+ cells were excluded from the naive CD8 cells, which were CD45RO-negative and positively selected for CCR7.

Sequencing was carried out using naive CD8+ T cells sorted from blood. The sequence derives from a man aged 18 to 30 in good health. V is TRBV6-1 and J is TRBJ1-1, with D possibly TRBD1 on 5 matching bases. Written as DNA, the CDR3 is TGTGCCAGCAGTGACCTCGGGGGGTCTGAAGCTTTCTTT. It specifies CASSDLGGSEAFF.